The 24 T cell receptor beta chains listed next were all sequenced from one sample in a study of identical twins. Via MiXCR, TCRdb re-called the 5' RACE reads, giving one row per CDR3 protein. The sample carries hundreds of thousands of distinct CDR3 sequences, roughly 12% recorded once. This sample also appeared in a second study, on yellow fever vaccine responses in identical twins.

Source material: CD8+ T cells sorted from blood. The receptors shown here come from a woman aged 18-30 years in good health.

The chain links TRBV20-1 to TRBJ2-7; 8 bases map to TRBD2. There are 15 residues in the CDR3. Trimming at V came to 0 bases and at J to 0 bases, leaving 4 bases not matched to a gene. CDR1 and CDR2 from the germline V gene are DFQATT and SNEGSKA (reference sequence). In DNA, the CDR3 is TGCAGTGCTAGAGATGAGCGGGGGAACTCCTACGAGCAGTACGTC. Translating it yields CSARDERGNSYEQYV.

The chain couples TRBV9 to TRBJ2-1; 10 positions agree with TRBD2. The length of the CDR3 is 17 residues. The junction had 6 bases not matched to a gene; V was cut back by 0 bases and J by 3 bases. From germline, CDR1 is SGDLS and CDR2 YYNGEE. CDR3 sequence reads: CASSVEGAGGLYNEQFF. CDR3 in DNA: TGTGCCAGCAGCGTAGAAGGAGCGGGGGGGCTCTACAATGAGCAGTTCTTC.

The sample holds a few counts of this clonotype. The germline gene is not matched at one end of the junction; a read error may be the cause. The chain combines TRBV9 with TRBJ1-1; tentatively, D is TRBD1 (5 bases). This CDR3 spans 13 amino acids. Germline lookup yields CDR1 SGDLS and CDR2 YYNGEE. The CDR3 DNA sequence: TGTGCCAGCAGCGTAGATGAGGACACAGAAGCTTTCTTT. Translation gives CASSVDEDTEAFF.

The genes are TRBV6-2 or TRBV6-3 and TRBJ2-2; D gene uncertain. The V end lost 4 bases, the J end lost 1 base, and 7 bases lay between the germline ends. The CDR3 is made up of 14 amino acids. Germline V CDR1 and CDR2: MNHEY, SVGEGT. Written as DNA, the CDR3 is TGTGCCAGCAGTTTCGAATGGAACACCGGGGAGCTGTTTTTT. Its translation is CASSFEWNTGELFF.

J is TRBJ1-1 and V is TRBV18, with D unclear. This CDR3 contains 14 residues. CDR1 and CDR2 (germline): KGHSH, LQKENI. Between the trimmed V and J ends, which lost 0 bases and 1 base, there was a span of 6 bases. CDR3 coding DNA: TGTGCCAGCTCACCACCTCGGGCGAACACTGAAGCTTTCTTT. Amino acids: CASSPPRANTEAFF. Together with reference TRBV18 and TRBJ1-1, the CDR3 gives the full variable domain: NAGVMQNPRHLVRRRGQEARLRCSPMKGHSHVYWYRQLPEEGLKFMVYLQKENIIDESGMPKERFSAEFPKEGPSILRIQQVVRGDSAAYFCASSPPRANTEAFFGQGTRLTVV.

In its sample, this clonotype was seen once. This chain joins TRBV2 and TRBJ2-7; no definite D call. The CDR3 extends over 13 amino acids. CDR1 SNHLY and CDR2 FYNNEI come from the germline V gene. V was cut by 7 bases and J by 0 bases, with 10 bases left in between. The CDR3 is CASTGSSSYEQYF. In nucleotides, the CDR3 is TGTGCCAGCACGGGTAGCAGCTCCTACGAGCAGTACTTC.

This clonotype was observed a handful of times. The rearrangement joins TRBV12-5 to TRBJ1-1; a weak D match, TRBD1 (5 bases). CDR3 size: 13 residues. The germline V gene encodes CDR1 LGHNT and CDR2 FRNRAP. Trimming removed 3 bases at V and 10 bases at J, with 15 bases between. The CDR3 sequence is CASGLLGQVGAFF. The CDR3 coding sequence is TGTGCTAGTGGTTTACTAGGACAAGTAGGAGCTTTCTTT.

This clonotype was detected only a few times. This chain connects TRBV2 to TRBJ1-1; the D is unclear. Trimming left V 1 base short and J 5 bases short, with 11 bases between. CDR1 SNHLY and CDR2 FYNNEI come from the germline V gene. The CDR3 loop spans 14 amino acids. The CDR3 DNA sequence: TGTGCCAGCAGTGAAGTAGGAATTGGTACTGAAGCTTTCTTT. It yields the protein CASSEVGIGTEAFF. Full variable domain (rest looked up from reference TRBV2 and TRBJ1-1): EPEVTQTPSHQVTQMGQEVILRCVPISNHLYFYWYRQILGQKVEFLVSFYNNEISEKSEIFDDQFSVERPDGSNFTLKIRSTKLEDSAMYFCASSEVGIGTEAFFGQGTRLTVV.

This clonotype was counted between two and nine times. This chain uses TRBV5-1 with TRBJ2-7; the match to TRBD1 covers 11 bases. Germline V gene sequence: CDR1 SGHRS, CDR2 YFSETQ. CDR3 length equals 15 residues. V was clipped by 7 bases and J by 6 bases; unmatched bases: 12. As DNA, the CDR3 is TGCGCCAGCTCGGACGCCGGGACAGGGGGTTTCGAGCAGTACTTC. This gives the protein CASSDAGTGGFEQYF.

V usage is TRBV9 and J usage is TRBJ1-1; D ambiguous. The V gene lost 1 base and the J gene lost 1 base, with 5 bases spanning the gap. Germline CDR1 reads SGDLS; CDR2 reads YYNGEE. CDR3 length: 13 amino acids. The CDR3, as DNA: TGTGCCAGCAGCGTACGAGAGAACACTGAAGCTTTCTTT. Its translation is CASSVRENTEAFF.

This chain's CDR3 is CASSIADPLDEQFF. For the CDR3, the DNA is TGTGCCAGCAGTATAGCGGACCCCCTTGATGAGCAGTTCTTC. The chain joins TRBV28 to TRBJ2-1, with TRBD2 as a possible D gene (6 bases). Germline V lookup: CDR1 MDHEN, CDR2 SYDVKM. The CDR3 consists of 14 residues. V lost 5 bases and J 8 bases, leaving 16 bases between the germline ends.

The V and J genes are TRBV6-6 and TRBJ2-7; D is possibly TRBD1 (6 bases). Between the trimmed V and J ends, which lost 4 bases and 4 bases, there was a span of 11 bases. CDR3 size: 13 residues. From germline, CDR1 is MNHNY and CDR2 SVGAGI (reference sequence). CDR3 sequence (DNA): TGTGCCAGCAGTTCAAACAGGGTGTACGAGCAGTACTTC. Protein sequence: CASSSNRVYEQYF.

This clonotype was detected ten times or more. The rearrangement links TRBV2 to TRBJ2-3; 12 bases map to TRBD2. Germline values: CDR1 SNHLY, CDR2 FYNNEI. This CDR3 spans 16 amino acids. V shed 1 base and J 5 bases; nucleotides not matched to a gene: 4. The DNA of the CDR3 is TGTGCCAGCAGTGAAGAGACTAGCGGGAGAGTAGATACGCAGTATTTT. It encodes CASSEETSGRVDTQYF.

Ten or more counts support this clonotype. The V gene is TRBV20-1, the J gene TRBJ1-5; D is uncertain. The CDR3 consists of 14 residues. The V end was cut by 5 bases, the J end by 0 bases, with 11 bases between. CDR1 and CDR2 from the germline V gene are DFQATT and SNEGSKA (reference sequence). The CDR3 bases are TGCAGTGCTTCGGACGGTTATAGCAATCAGCCCCAGCATTTT. Translation gives CSASDGYSNQPQHF.

The sample holds many counts of this clonotype. V gene TRBV12-3 or TRBV12-4 combines with J gene TRBJ2-7; D remains ambiguous. This CDR3 has 13 residues. V was shortened by 4 bases and J by 4 bases, with 11 bases between the two germline ends. CDR3 protein: CASSSSNPYEQYF. The DNA of the CDR3 is TGTGCCAGCAGTTCCTCAAACCCTTACGAGCAGTACTTC.

The chain joins TRBV6-2 or TRBV6-3 to TRBJ2-5, with 7 bases fitting TRBD2. CDR1 is MNHEY and CDR2 is SVGEGT in the germline V gene. The V segment lost 6 bases and the J segment 2 bases; nucleotides outside the gene matches: 3. The CDR3 runs 13 residues. This chain's CDR3 is CASRVGGQETQYF. The CDR3 DNA sequence: TGTGCCAGCAGAGTCGGGGGGCAAGAGACCCAGTACTTC.

The chain recombines TRBV20-1 with TRBJ2-3; no clear D. The CDR3 contains 13 residues. Germline lookup yields CDR1 DFQATT and CDR2 SNEGSKA (reference sequence). This CDR3 reads CRARDHKADTQYF. The CDR3 nucleotides read TGCAGAGCCCGAGACCATAAGGCGGATACGCAGTATTTT.

This clonotype was counted a few times. The chain couples TRBV10-3 to TRBJ1-5; D not resolved. The CDR3 runs 13 residues. V was pared by 6 bases and J by 5 bases, with 11 bases between. The germline V gene has CDR1 ENHRY and CDR2 SYGVKD. The CDR3 loop reads CAISVGPDQPQHF. As DNA, the CDR3 is TGTGCCATCAGCGTCGGACCCGATCAGCCCCAGCATTTT.

A few counts support this clonotype. The chain is built from TRBV20-1 and TRBJ2-7; D is ambiguous. The CDR3 consists of 17 residues. The V and J ends lost 3 bases and 2 bases respectively, with 23 bases between them. From germline, CDR1 is DFQATT and CDR2 SNEGSKA (reference sequence). This CDR3 reads CSARSLASRFRPYEQYV. The CDR3 DNA is TGCAGTGCTAGGAGTCTGGCTTCACGTTTCCGACCCTACGAGCAGTACGTC.

The DNA for the CDR3 is TGCGCCAGCAGCCAAGATGTGGGCCTAGCGGGATTTAACTCCTACGAGCAGTACTTC. Translation: CASSQDVGLAGFNSYEQYF. This chain connects TRBV4-1 to TRBJ2-7; the match to TRBD2 covers 9 bases. This CDR3 contains 19 residues. Trimming at V came to 0 bases and at J to 0 bases, leaving 12 bases not matched to a gene. The germline CDR1 and CDR2 sequences are MGHRA and YSYEKL.

This clonotype was seen more than once but under ten times. The chain has TRBV2 and TRBJ1-1, with D hard to call. V was clipped by 8 bases and J by 2 bases, with 6 bases between them. The CDR3 sequence is 11 residues long. Germline assignment: CDR1 SNHLY and CDR2 FYNNEI. The CDR3 protein is CASEDNTEAFF. The CDR3 region has the DNA TGTGCCAGCGAGGACAACACTGAAGCTTTCTTT.

The rearrangement links TRBV20-1 to TRBJ2-1; 9 bases agree with TRBD2. The germline V gene encodes CDR1 DFQATT and CDR2 SNEGSKA (reference sequence). V shed 1 base and J 9 bases; nucleotides not matched to a gene: 13. The CDR3 runs to 16 residues. The CDR3 protein is CSARGGGSGSYGEQFF. Here the CDR3 DNA reads TGCAGTGCTAGAGGGGGCGGTAGCGGGAGTTATGGTGAGCAGTTCTTC.

The chain couples TRBV20-1 to TRBJ2-4; 15 nucleotides align to TRBD2. Germline-derived CDR1 and CDR2 are DFQATT and SNEGSKA (reference sequence). J gave up 0 bases and V 5 bases, and 11 bases lay outside the gene matches. CDR3 length: 19 residues. This CDR3 is CSASDPGLAGGLAKNIQYF. The CDR3 DNA reads TGCAGTGCTTCGGACCCGGGACTAGCGGGGGGATTAGCCAAAAACATTCAGTACTTC.

This clonotype was found many times. The chain uses TRBV3-1 and TRBJ2-1; 7 nucleotides match TRBD2. From germline, CDR1 is LGHDT and CDR2 YNNKEL (reference sequence). The CDR3 length is 14 residues. V was clipped by 4 bases and J by 6 bases; unmatched bases: 6. The CDR3 sequence: CASSPEGRGNEQFF. The CDR3 DNA follows: TGTGCCAGCAGCCCAGAGGGGAGGGGCAATGAGCAGTTCTTC.